The source of this TCR beta chain is a study of cytomegalovirus exposure and HLA in healthy donors. Study details: Across almost 400 genotyped donors, 65% to 90% landed in the Caucasian-associated ancestry cluster.

Germline CDR1 reads SQVTM; CDR2 reads ANQGSEA. The CDR3 runs to 13 residues. The junction had 3 bases not matched to a gene; V was cut back by 6 bases and J by 2 bases. The PCR contained 60 Vbeta and 13 Jbeta primers. Produced via immunoSEQ multiplex PCR; TCRdb's table is partial and in-frame only. This sample's table has about 64,000 clones. Source material: PBMCs. The chain joins TRBV29-1 to TRBJ1-2, with 10 bases aligning to TRBD1. The TCR originated in a woman aged 18-29 years in good health and CMV-seronegative. CDR3 residues: CSVGTGENYGYTF. The CDR3 DNA sequence: TGCAGCGTCGGGACAGGGGAGAACTATGGCTACACCTTC.